This T cell receptor (beta chain) was sequenced during a study of blood T cell repertoires in COVID-19. Study as a whole: Sites in the United States, Italy and Spain provided acute and convalescent COVID-19 samples.

V lost 7 bases to trimming and J lost 1 base, with 7 bases between them. Germline V gene sequence: CDR1 MDHEN, CDR2 SYDVKM. The CDR3 is 12 amino acids. The cohort comprised adults aged roughly 18 to 95 years residing in about two dozen US areas. Symptom resolution, clearance, or two negative PCRs marked donors in Cohort 3 as recovered. In the study's own analysis: Reference gene primer amplification in the assay estimated nucleated cell counts. Assay used: immunoSEQ multiplex PCR; TCRdb lists only in-frame clones, some missing. The V and J calls and clone size are taken from that table; D and trimming were inferred from the DNA. Of around 210,000 clones listed, roughly nine tenths are singletons.

Material for sequencing was PBMCs or T cells enriched from blood (not recorded which). This sequence joins TRBV28 and TRBJ2-5; D is unresolved. The source of this sequence is a young woman who had recovered from COVID-19. The chain's CDR3 is CASKQTQETQYF. The CDR3 nucleotides read TGTGCCAGCAAACAGACCCAAGAGACCCAGTACTTC.